This T cell receptor (beta chain) was captured by sequencing in a study of T cell responses to AZD1222 COVID-19 vaccine. Concerning this clone: Its cognate antigen is unknown.

Findings and limits, study-wide: Vaccine-associated CD4 TCRs ranged over spike, dominating at 160-218 and 743-854. Clonal diversity was possibly underestimated, and the donors were mostly white British, with more females.

The germline CDR1 and CDR2 sequences are SEHNR and FQNEAQ (reference sequence). The CDR3 is 17 amino acids. V shed 0 bases, J shed 1 base, and the junction held 4 bases outside the gene matches. Libraries were prepared by immunoSEQ multiplex PCR; TCRdb keeps only in-frame clonotypes and omits some of them. Counted here are over 110,000 clones, 85% to 95% occurring once; the ten biggest clones make up 5.1%. The TCR comes from an adult in good health. The genes are TRBV7-9 and TRBJ1-3; 9 bases line up with TRBD1. The sequencing used peripheral blood, collected on day 0 of AZD1222 vaccination. CDR3 sequence reads: CASSLAPGQGSGNTIYF. In DNA, the CDR3 is TGTGCCAGCAGCTTAGCCCCGGGACAGGGATCTGGAAACACCATATATTTT.